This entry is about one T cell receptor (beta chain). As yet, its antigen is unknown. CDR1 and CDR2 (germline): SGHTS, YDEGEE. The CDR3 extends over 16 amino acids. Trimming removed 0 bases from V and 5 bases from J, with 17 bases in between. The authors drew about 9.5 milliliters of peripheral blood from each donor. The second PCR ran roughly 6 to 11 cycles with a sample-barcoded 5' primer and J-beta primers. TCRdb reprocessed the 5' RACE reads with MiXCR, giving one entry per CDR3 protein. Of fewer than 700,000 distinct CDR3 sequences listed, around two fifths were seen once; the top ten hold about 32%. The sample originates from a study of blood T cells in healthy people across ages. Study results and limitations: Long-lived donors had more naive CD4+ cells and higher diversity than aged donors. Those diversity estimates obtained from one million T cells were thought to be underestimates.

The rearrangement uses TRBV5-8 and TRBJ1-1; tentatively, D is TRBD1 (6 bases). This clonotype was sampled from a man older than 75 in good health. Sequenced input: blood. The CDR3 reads CASSLALWGARTEAFF. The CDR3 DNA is TGTGCCAGCAGCTTGGCTCTTTGGGGGGCGCGGACTGAAGCTTTCTTT.